This paragraph covers one TCR beta chain sequence. CDR1 and CDR2 from the germline V gene are LNHDA and SQIVND (reference sequence). V was clipped by 6 bases and J by 7 bases; unmatched bases: 8. CDR3 length equals 13 residues. The sample belongs to a study of blood T cell repertoires in COVID-19. Overall study: Spain, Italy and the United States supplied samples that represented acute and convalescent COVID-19. T cells, B-cell-depleted T cells, or PBMCs provided the cDNA or gDNA that served as material.

Under the authors' procedure: Counts of nucleated cells, estimated from reference gene primer amplification, were obtained. Only in-frame clones appear in the TCRdb table, and some are missing; sequencing was by immunoSEQ multiplex PCR. D and trimming were read from the DNA, whereas the V and J calls and clone size are those reported in that table. The table records 130,000 to 150,000 clones, about 84% of them present only once. Input material: peripheral blood. The chain couples TRBV19 to TRBJ1-1; TRBD1 matches 7 bases. The sequence derives from a woman in her fifties or sixties with acute or convalescent COVID-19. The CDR3 sequence is CASSPRDSFEAFF. CDR3 DNA sequence: TGTGCCAGTAGCCCCAGGGACAGCTTTGAAGCTTTCTTT.